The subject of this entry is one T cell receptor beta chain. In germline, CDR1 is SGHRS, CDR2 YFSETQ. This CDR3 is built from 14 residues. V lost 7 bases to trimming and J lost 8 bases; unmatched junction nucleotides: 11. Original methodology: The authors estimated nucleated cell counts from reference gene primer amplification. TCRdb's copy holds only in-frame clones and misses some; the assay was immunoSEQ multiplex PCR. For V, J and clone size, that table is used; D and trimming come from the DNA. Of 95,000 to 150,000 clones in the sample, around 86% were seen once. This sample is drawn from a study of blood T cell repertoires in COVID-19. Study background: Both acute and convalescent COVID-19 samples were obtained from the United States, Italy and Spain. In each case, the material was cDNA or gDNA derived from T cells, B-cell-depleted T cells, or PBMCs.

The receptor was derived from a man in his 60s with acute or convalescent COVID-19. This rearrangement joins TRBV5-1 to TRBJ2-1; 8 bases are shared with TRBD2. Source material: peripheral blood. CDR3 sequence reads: CASQSGTGGDEQFF. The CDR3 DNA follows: TGCGCCAGCCAAAGCGGGACGGGAGGGGATGAGCAGTTCTTC. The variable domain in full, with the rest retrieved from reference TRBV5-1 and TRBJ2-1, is KAGVTQTPRYLIKTRGQQVTLSCSPISGHRSVSWYQQTPGQGLQFLFEYFSETQRNKGNFPGRFSGRQFSNSRSEMNVSTLELGDSALYLCASQSGTGGDEQFFGPGTRLTVL.